The 12 T cell receptor beta chains below come from one sample, sequenced in a study of cytomegalovirus exposure and HLA in healthy donors. The PCR employed 60 Vbeta primers together with 13 Jbeta primers. The assay was immunoSEQ multiplex PCR, and TCRdb's table has in-frame clones only and misses some. Of 150,000 to 200,000 clones listed, more than 75% are singletons. The sequencing sample was made of PBMCs. Receptors were obtained from a woman aged 45 to 65 in good health and CMV-seronegative.

This clone has only one observation. The chain has TRBV9 and TRBJ2-7; 12 nucleotides match TRBD2. CDR3 length equals 18 residues. Germline V gene lookup returns CDR1 SGDLS and CDR2 YYNGEE. V lost 0 bases to trimming and J lost 3 bases; unmatched junction nucleotides: 10. This CDR3 is CASSVGASGRGSVYEQYF. CDR3 DNA: TGTGCCAGCAGCGTAGGGGCTAGCGGGAGGGGTTCGGTCTACGAGCAGTACTTC.

The V call is TRBV19, the J call TRBJ1-6; no clear D gene. Per the germline V gene, CDR1 is LNHDA and CDR2 is SQIVND (reference sequence). This CDR3 spans 13 amino acids. Trimming stripped 4 bases from V and 7 bases from J, with 8 bases between. This CDR3 reads CASSTGLNSPLHF. In DNA, the CDR3 is TGTGCCAGTAGTACAGGACTGAATTCACCCCTCCACTTT.

This chain links TRBV14 with TRBJ1-2, with a possible D match to TRBD1 (5 bases). The V gene lost 0 bases and the J gene lost 0 bases, with 11 bases spanning the gap. Germline loops: CDR1 SGHDN, CDR2 FVKESK. This CDR3 is 16 amino acids long. CDR3: CASSQEISGPNYGYTF. The CDR3 DNA reads as TGTGCCAGCAGCCAAGAGATCTCAGGGCCTAACTATGGCTACACCTTC.

The chain carries TRBV7-2 and TRBJ2-1; the match to TRBD2 covers 9 bases. V shed 5 bases, J shed 6 bases, and the junction held 8 bases outside the gene matches. Germline CDR1 is SGHTA and CDR2 is FQGNSA. The CDR3 has 15 residues. CDR3 bases: TGTGCCAGCAGCATTAGCGGGGGCTCTTTCAATGAGCAGTTCTTC. Amino acids: CASSISGGSFNEQFF.

This clone was seen more than once but under ten times. The chain joins TRBV27 to TRBJ1-1; 7 nucleotides align to TRBD1. This CDR3 has 15 residues. Germline V CDR1 and CDR2: MNHEY, SMNVEV (reference sequence). The V gene end was trimmed by 10 bases and the J gene end by 6 bases; junction bases not matched to a gene: 17. The CDR3 DNA is TGTGCCACTAGGGACAGTAAGGGACCCACCGCTGAAGCTTTCTTT. It encodes CATRDSKGPTAEAFF.

This clone was detected a few times. The V gene is TRBV29-1, the J gene TRBJ1-2, with D perhaps TRBD1 (5 bases). This CDR3 contains 8 residues. With 7 bases removed from V and 13 bases from J, the gap between germline ends came to 10 bases. The germline V gene encodes CDR1 SQVTM and CDR2 ANQGSEA. CDR3 DNA sequence: TGCAGCGATGTAAGGGGCACCTTC. This codes for CSDVRGTF.

The CDR3 nucleotides read TGTGCCAGCTCACTCGGGACAGCGTTCTCTGGAAACACCATATATTTT. Its protein product is CASSLGTAFSGNTIYF. The gene calls are TRBV18 and TRBJ1-3; 7 bases are a match to TRBD1. Germline loops: CDR1 KGHSH, CDR2 LQKENI. Trimming removed 4 bases from V and 0 bases from J; junction bases left unmatched: 6. This CDR3 is built from 16 residues.

The J gene is TRBJ2-5, the V gene TRBV10-3; perhaps TRBD2 as D (5 bases). V lost 6 bases to trimming and J lost 0 bases, with 17 bases between them. Germline CDR1 reads ENHRY; CDR2 reads SYGVKD. The CDR3 contains 16 residues. Here the CDR3 DNA reads TGTGCCATCAGCGGCTATGAGGGAACCTACCAAGAGACCCAGTACTTC. Translating it yields CAISGYEGTYQETQYF.

CDR3: CASRAPGSSYNEQFF. The CDR3, as DNA: TGTGCCAGCAGGGCTCCCGGGAGCTCCTACAATGAGCAGTTCTTC. The genes are TRBV6-1 and TRBJ2-1; tentatively, D is TRBD2 (6 bases). The CDR3 is made up of 15 amino acids. Between the trimmed V and J ends, which lost 6 bases and 0 bases, there was a span of 12 bases. Per germline, CDR1 MNHNS and CDR2 SASEGT.

The chain links TRBV15 to TRBJ2-1, with 9 bases fitting TRBD2. The CDR3 is made up of 15 amino acids. Germline-derived CDR1 and CDR2 are LNHNV and YYDKDF (reference sequence). V dropped 0 bases and J dropped 9; count of bases not matched to a gene: 6. The CDR3: CATSREIAGVGEQFF. The CDR3 DNA reads as TGTGCCACCAGCAGAGAGATAGCGGGAGTTGGTGAGCAGTTCTTC. The full variable domain, in which reference TRBV15 and TRBJ2-1 provide the parts outside the CDR3, is DAMVIQNPRYQVTQFGKPVTLSCSQTLNHNVMYWYQQKSSQAPKLLFHYYDKDFNNEADTPDNFQSRRPNTSFCFLDIRSPGLGDTAMYLCATSREIAGVGEQFFGPGTRLTVL.

V is TRBV4-3 and J is TRBJ2-5, with a tentative D call TRBD2 (7 bases). Trimming removed 4 bases at V and 7 bases at J, with 22 bases between. The CDR3 spans 16 residues. Germline V gives CDR1 LGHNA, CDR2 YSLEER. CDR3 bases: TGCGCCAGCAGCCCTCAGGGAAGCGGGACAAGTTCGACCCAGTACTTC. This encodes CASSPQGSGTSSTQYF.

This clone came up a few times. The gene calls are TRBV6-5 and TRBJ2-3, with a weak D call TRBD2 (6 bases). V was pared by 9 bases and J by 0 bases, with 16 bases between. The CDR3 has 15 residues. Germline V gene sequence: CDR1 MNHEY, CDR2 SVGAGI. CDR3 in amino acids: CASQLGLLSTDTQYF. The DNA for the CDR3 is TGTGCCAGTCAATTGGGACTTTTGAGCACAGATACGCAGTATTTT.